This T cell receptor beta chain originates from a study of early T cells in non-severe SARS-CoV-2 infection. This clonotype was seen ten or more times. Its target is not known. Unique molecular identifiers were attached to individual cDNA molecules. TCRdb itself ran the 5' RACE reads through MiXCR, one entry per CDR3 protein. This table has 50,000 to 65,000 distinct CDR3 sequences, around 9.1% appearing once. General study findings and limits: In VDJdb matching, anti-spike CD8 responses were favored while private and CD4 specificities went missing.

The V and J ends lost 3 bases and 8 bases respectively, with 13 bases between them. Germline CDR1 and CDR2: DFQATT and SNEGSKA (reference sequence). The CDR3 runs to 12 residues. This clonotype originated in an adult who was a healthcare worker with PCR-confirmed SARS-CoV-2 infection or an uninfected control (not recorded which). The V gene is TRBV20-1, the J gene TRBJ1-1; D not resolved. The specimen sequenced was whole blood. CDR3 sequence reads: CSARKQTIEAFF. Written as DNA, the CDR3 is TGCAGTGCTAGGAAACAGACGATCGAAGCTTTCTTT.